The 28 T cell receptor beta chains below come from one sample, sequenced in a study of shared clonotypes between healthy human individuals. The repertoire was sequenced with immunoSEQ multiplex PCR; TCRdb's copy has only in-frame clones and lacks some. The sample lists over a million clones; approximately 97% were seen once. The sequenced sample was naive CD4+ T cells sorted from blood. Subset in this sample: CD45RA+ positively selected. All receptors come from a man aged 25 to 40 in good health.

V and J are TRBV18 and TRBJ1-4, with 11 positions matching TRBD1. The CDR3 loop spans 16 amino acids. Trimming at V came to 4 bases and at J to 2 bases, leaving 3 bases not matched to a gene. Germline assignment: CDR1 KGHSH and CDR2 LQKENI. CDR3 nucleotide sequence: TGTGCCAGCTCACGGGGACAGGGGGACACTAATGAAAAACTGTTTTTT. It codes for CASSRGQGDTNEKLFF.

V usage is TRBV6-1 and J usage is TRBJ2-7, with 8 nucleotides matching TRBD1. V shed 1 base, J shed 4 bases, and the junction held 6 bases outside the gene matches. Germline CDR1 MNHNS, CDR2 SASEGT. This CDR3 is built from 15 residues. CDR3 nucleotides: TGTGCCAGCAGTGAAGGACAGGGGTCCTGGTACGAGCAGTACTTC. Protein product: CASSEGQGSWYEQYF.

The chain employs TRBV28 and TRBJ2-7; possibly TRBD2 for D (7 bases). Trimming stripped 7 bases from V and 6 bases from J, with 19 bases between. This CDR3 spans 14 amino acids. Looked up from germline, CDR1 is MDHEN and CDR2 is SYDVKM. The DNA for the CDR3 is TGTGCCAGCACACCGGGGGGCCCAACGGGCGAGCAGTACTTC. As protein: CASTPGGPTGEQYF.

V gene TRBV30 combines with J gene TRBJ2-1, with D perhaps matching TRBD2 (6 bases). Germline CDR1 reads GTSNPN; CDR2 reads SVGIG (reference sequence). This CDR3 is 15 amino acids long. The V and J ends lost 3 bases and 1 base respectively, with 13 bases between them. The CDR3 reads CAWRRGRGSYNEQFF. The CDR3 DNA follows: TGTGCCTGGAGGAGGGGCCGGGGGTCCTACAATGAGCAGTTCTTC.

This chain links TRBV5-1 with TRBJ2-7, with 7 positions matching TRBD1. The germline CDR1 and CDR2 sequences are SGHRS and YFSETQ. V was clipped by 4 bases and J by 6 bases; unmatched bases: 7. There are 13 residues in the CDR3. CDR3 sequence reads: CASSLDRVREQYF. For the CDR3, the DNA is TGCGCCAGCAGCCTCGACAGGGTCCGCGAGCAGTACTTC.

The V and J genes are TRBV5-1 and TRBJ1-2; D remains unclear. Trimming stripped 3 bases from V and 0 bases from J, with 9 bases between. The CDR3 consists of 14 residues. The V gene's germline CDR1 is SGHRS and CDR2 YFSETQ. CDR3 sequence: CASSSREANYGYTF. The CDR3 DNA sequence: TGCGCCAGCAGCTCTCGGGAAGCTAACTATGGCTACACCTTC.

J is TRBJ1-5 and V is TRBV19, with 7 bases that match TRBD1. With V trimmed by 6 bases and J by 3 bases, 5 bases remained unmatched. Germline V gene sequence: CDR1 LNHDA, CDR2 SQIVND (reference sequence). The CDR3 totals 14 residues. The CDR3 is CASRGTATNQPQHF. In DNA, the CDR3 is TGTGCCAGTAGAGGGACAGCGACCAATCAGCCCCAGCATTTT.

J is TRBJ1-5 and V is TRBV28; D not resolved. V gave up 10 bases and J gave up 2 bases, with 15 bases separating them. Germline values: CDR1 MDHEN, CDR2 SYDVKM. The CDR3 consists of 14 residues. CDR3 loop: CAIREGAGNQPQHF. Written as DNA, the CDR3 is TGTGCCATCCGCGAAGGCGCGGGCAATCAGCCCCAGCATTTT.

The rearrangement joins TRBV30 to TRBJ2-7, with D possibly TRBD2 on 6 matching bases. Germline lookup yields CDR1 GTSNPN and CDR2 SVGIG (reference sequence). Trimming pared 7 bases from V and 9 bases from J, leaving 22 bases between. The CDR3 has 13 amino acids. The CDR3 bases are TGTGCCTTAAACCGGGACTCCCCCGGGGTGCAGTACTTC. Residues: CALNRDSPGVQYF.

As for this clone: The junction departs from the called germline gene at one end, perhaps through a read error. The CDR3 coding sequence is TGTGCCAGCAGTCAAGGGGGACCCTCTCTACCATACGAGCAGTACTTC. Translating it yields CASSQGGPSLPYEQYF. The rearrangement uses TRBV14 and TRBJ2-7, with D possibly TRBD1 on 6 matching bases. CDR1 is SGHDN and CDR2 is FVKESK in the germline V gene. The CDR3 sequence is 16 residues long.

The rearrangement uses TRBV29-1 and TRBJ1-1; D is unresolved. Looked up from germline, CDR1 is SQVTM and CDR2 is ANQGSEA. This CDR3 contains 11 residues. V lost 4 bases and J 5 bases, leaving 8 bases between the germline ends. CDR3 in amino acids: CSVGYLTEAFF. In nucleotides, the CDR3 is TGCAGCGTTGGTTATCTGACTGAAGCTTTCTTT.

The chain combines TRBV18 with TRBJ2-7, with 11 positions matching TRBD2. The V and J ends lost 1 base and 5 bases, in that order; junction bases with no gene match: 13. The CDR3 has 18 amino acids. The V gene's germline CDR1 is KGHSH and CDR2 LQKENI. CDR3 coding DNA: TGTGCCAGCTCACCACTTCCGGGAAGTAGCGGGAGGGGAAACGAGCAGTACTTC. It specifies CASSPLPGSSGRGNEQYF.

V is TRBV5-1 and J is TRBJ1-4; D unclear. Trimming cost V 4 bases and J 0 bases, with 10 bases left between them. CDR1 SGHRS and CDR2 YFSETQ come from the germline V gene. The CDR3 runs to 15 residues. The CDR3 loop reads CASSPNSATNEKLFF. For the CDR3, the DNA is TGCGCCAGCAGCCCAAACAGTGCAACTAATGAAAAACTGTTTTTT.

This chain uses TRBV2 with TRBJ1-2; D possibly corresponds to TRBD1 (6 bases). CDR3 size: 13 residues. Trimming stripped 7 bases from V and 7 bases from J, with 16 bases between. Germline CDR1 and CDR2: SNHLY and FYNNEI. The chain's CDR3 is CASTLQGTSGYTF. The CDR3 DNA follows: TGTGCCAGCACCCTACAGGGTACCAGTGGCTACACCTTC.

The J gene is TRBJ2-7, the V gene TRBV5-1, with 11 bases matching TRBD2. CDR3 length: 16 amino acids. V gave up 4 bases and J gave up 0 bases; unmatched junction bases: 6. Germline V CDR1 and CDR2: SGHRS, YFSETQ. In DNA form, the CDR3 reads TGCGCCAGCAGCATGAGGACTAGCGGGTTCTCCTACGAGCAGTACTTC. Amino acids: CASSMRTSGFSYEQYF.

The rearrangement joins TRBV4-2 to TRBJ2-1; 9 bases map to TRBD2. Germline V CDR1 and CDR2: LGHNA, YNFKEQ. Trimming at V came to 3 bases and at J to 9 bases, leaving 15 bases not matched to a gene. The CDR3 is 17 residues long. The CDR3: CASSHPRGTSNPGEQFF. DNA of the CDR3: TGTGCCAGCAGCCACCCACGGGGGACTAGCAATCCTGGTGAGCAGTTCTTC.

The rearrangement uses TRBV28 and TRBJ1-2; D not resolved. This CDR3 region has 16 residues. Trimming left V 3 bases short and J 7 bases short, with 21 bases between. Germline values: CDR1 MDHEN, CDR2 SYDVKM. The DNA for the CDR3 is TGTGCCAGCAGTTTTTCTGGGTCGACCCCAGCGATTGGCTACACCTTC. This sequence encodes CASSFSGSTPAIGYTF.

The CDR3 DNA reads as TGTGCCAGCAGGGGGGCGCGGAATGGCTACACCTTC. Residues: CASRGARNGYTF. The chain carries TRBV5-4 and TRBJ1-2; TRBD1 might be the D (6 bases). V lost 5 bases, J lost 6 bases, and 11 bases lay in between. Germline V CDR1 and CDR2: SGHNT, YYREEE (reference sequence). The CDR3 loop spans 12 amino acids.

This clone has just one count. J is TRBJ2-3 and V is TRBV2; possibly TRBD1 for D (5 bases). CDR1 and CDR2 from the germline V gene are SNHLY and FYNNEI. V was pared by 6 bases and J by 2 bases, with 12 bases between. The CDR3 has 14 amino acids. The CDR3 reads CASRPDRITDTQYF. The CDR3 bases are TGTGCCAGCAGACCTGACAGAATCACAGATACGCAGTATTTT.

The chain couples TRBV7-2 to TRBJ2-7; the D gene is possibly TRBD2 (6 bases). CDR1 and CDR2 (germline): SGHTA, FQGNSA. CDR3 size: 16 residues. Trimming took off 0 bases at V and 0 bases at J, with 12 bases between the two ends. CDR3 in amino acids: CASSLALEGSSYEQYF. CDR3 DNA sequence: TGTGCCAGCAGCTTAGCGTTGGAGGGCAGCTCCTACGAGCAGTACTTC.

The V call is TRBV19, the J call TRBJ2-1; D uncertain. Trimming shortened V by 6 bases and J by 4 bases, and 13 bases separated the two germline ends. CDR1 is LNHDA and CDR2 is SQIVND in the germline V gene (reference sequence). The CDR3 has 14 amino acids. This CDR3 reads CASSLERRYNEQFF. The CDR3 region has the DNA TGTGCCAGTAGCCTTGAAAGGAGATACAATGAGCAGTTCTTC. Variable domain in full (rest from reference TRBV19 and TRBJ2-1): DGGITQSPKYLFRKEGQNVTLSCEQNLNHDAMYWYRQDPGQGLRLIYYSQIVNDFQKGDIAEGYSVSREKKESFPLTVTSAQKNPTAFYLCASSLERRYNEQFFGPGTRLTVL.

The chain couples TRBV4-2 to TRBJ2-1; a weak D match, TRBD2 (6 bases). This CDR3 region has 15 residues. V was cut by 2 bases and J by 0 bases, with 8 bases left in between. Germline values: CDR1 LGHNA, CDR2 YNFKEQ. The CDR3 loop is CASSQLAVSYNEQFF. The CDR3 DNA reads TGTGCCAGCAGCCAATTAGCGGTCTCCTACAATGAGCAGTTCTTC.

This sequence joins TRBV6-5 and TRBJ2-7; a possible D gene is TRBD2 (6 bases). The germline V gene encodes CDR1 MNHEY and CDR2 SVGAGI. V was trimmed by 1 base and J by 2 bases, leaving 9 bases between them. This CDR3 comprises 14 residues. This CDR3 reads CASSYLGGAYEQYF. The CDR3 nucleotides read TGTGCCAGCAGTTACTTGGGCGGGGCCTACGAGCAGTACTTC.

This chain joins TRBV7-9 and TRBJ2-2; 8 nucleotides line up with TRBD2. With 4 bases clipped from V and 3 bases from J, the junction kept 7 bases outside the gene matches. From germline, CDR1 is SEHNR and CDR2 FQNEAQ (reference sequence). This CDR3 has 16 residues. The CDR3 sequence is CASSWLTGGDTGELFF. The DNA for the CDR3 is TGTGCCAGCAGCTGGCTCACGGGAGGGGACACCGGGGAGCTGTTTTTT.

This clone occurred once. The chain has TRBV14 and TRBJ2-5; 7 bases align to TRBD1. V shed 5 bases and J 5 bases; nucleotides not matched to a gene: 8. The germline V gene encodes CDR1 SGHDN and CDR2 FVKESK. The CDR3 is 14 amino acids. CDR3 in DNA: TGTGCCAGCAGCAAATCGACAGGGTGGGAGACCCAGTACTTC. This translates into CASSKSTGWETQYF.

The rearrangement uses TRBV18 and TRBJ2-1; D is undetermined. CDR1 and CDR2 (germline): KGHSH, LQKENI. V was pared by 5 bases and J by 5 bases, with 10 bases between. The CDR3 totals 13 residues. As DNA, the CDR3 is TGTGCCAGCTCAAACTTACCCCACAATGAGCAGTTCTTC. Translating gives CASSNLPHNEQFF.

CDR3 nucleotides: TGTGCCAGCAGCTTGATGGGCACCTCGTTGGGGGCCAACGTCCTGACTTTC. It specifies CASSLMGTSLGANVLTF. The chain uses TRBV7-2 and TRBJ2-6; D is unclear. Between the trimmed V and J ends, which lost 3 bases and 4 bases, there was a span of 16 bases. CDR1 is SGHTA and CDR2 is FQGNSA in the germline V gene. This CDR3 has 17 residues.

This chain connects TRBV2 to TRBJ2-1; D may match TRBD1 or TRBD2 (5 bases each). The CDR3 extends over 15 amino acids. In germline, CDR1 is SNHLY, CDR2 FYNNEI. The CDR3 reads CATNPRDLIYNEQFF. CDR3 sequence (DNA): TGTGCGACGAATCCCCGGGACCTCATATACAATGAGCAGTTCTTC.